This TCR beta chain derives from a study of post-analysis software for immune sequencing data. Study-wide results and caveats: Patients used about 5 TRBV segments, including TRBV5-6, TRBV5-1 and TRBV20-1, more often than controls.

On this clonotype: The target antigen is unknown. This may come from a read error, since a much larger clone is one base off.

This CDR3 contains 12 residues. Germline V gives CDR1 DFQATT, CDR2 SNEGSKA (reference sequence). Prepared TCR beta cDNA libraries contained unique molecular identifiers. TCRdb reprocessed the PCR reads with MiXCR, giving one entry per CDR3 protein. The sample carries about 820,000 distinct CDR3 sequences, roughly 50% recorded once. This TCR was recovered from a girl aged 10 to 17 with multiple sclerosis. The sample taken for sequencing was blood. The chain is built from TRBV20-1 and TRBJ2-4; D is perhaps TRBD1 (6 bases). In DNA form, the CDR3 reads TGCAGTACTAGATCTGGACAGAACCATCAGTACTTC. Protein sequence: CSTRSGQNHQYF.